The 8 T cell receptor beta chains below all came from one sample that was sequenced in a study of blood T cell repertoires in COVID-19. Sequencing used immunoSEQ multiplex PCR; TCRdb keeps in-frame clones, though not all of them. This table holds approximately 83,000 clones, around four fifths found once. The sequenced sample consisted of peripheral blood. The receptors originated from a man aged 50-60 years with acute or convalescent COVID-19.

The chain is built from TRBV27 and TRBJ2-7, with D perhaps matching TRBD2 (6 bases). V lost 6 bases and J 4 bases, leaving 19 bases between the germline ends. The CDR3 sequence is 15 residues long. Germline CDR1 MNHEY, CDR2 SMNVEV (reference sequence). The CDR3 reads CASSYNERAGYEQYF. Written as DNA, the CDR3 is TGTGCCAGCAGCTACAACGAGCGGGCCGGATACGAGCAGTACTTC.

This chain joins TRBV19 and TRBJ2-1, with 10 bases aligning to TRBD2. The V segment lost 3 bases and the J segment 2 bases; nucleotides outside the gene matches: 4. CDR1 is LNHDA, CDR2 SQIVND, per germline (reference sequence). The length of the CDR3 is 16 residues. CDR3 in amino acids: CASSILAGVTYNEQFF. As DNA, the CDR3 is TGTGCCAGTAGTATTCTAGCGGGGGTGACCTACAATGAGCAGTTCTTC.

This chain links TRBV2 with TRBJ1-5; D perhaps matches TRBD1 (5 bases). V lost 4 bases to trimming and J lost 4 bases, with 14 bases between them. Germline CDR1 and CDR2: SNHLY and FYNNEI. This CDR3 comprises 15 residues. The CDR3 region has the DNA TGTGCCAGCAGTGTAGGGGAGGGACTTAATCAGCCCCAGCATTTT. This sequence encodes CASSVGEGLNQPQHF.

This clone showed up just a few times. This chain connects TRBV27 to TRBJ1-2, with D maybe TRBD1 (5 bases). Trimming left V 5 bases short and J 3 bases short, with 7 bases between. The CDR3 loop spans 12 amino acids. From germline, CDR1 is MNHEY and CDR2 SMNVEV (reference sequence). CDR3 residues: CASSDSDYGYTF. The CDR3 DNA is TGTGCCAGCAGTGACAGCGACTATGGCTACACCTTC.

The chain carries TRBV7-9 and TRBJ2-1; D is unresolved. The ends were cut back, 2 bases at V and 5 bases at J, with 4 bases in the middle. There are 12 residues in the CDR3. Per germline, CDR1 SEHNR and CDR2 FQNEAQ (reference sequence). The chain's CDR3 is CASSLQDNEQFF. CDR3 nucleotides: TGTGCCAGCAGCTTACAGGACAATGAGCAGTTCTTC.

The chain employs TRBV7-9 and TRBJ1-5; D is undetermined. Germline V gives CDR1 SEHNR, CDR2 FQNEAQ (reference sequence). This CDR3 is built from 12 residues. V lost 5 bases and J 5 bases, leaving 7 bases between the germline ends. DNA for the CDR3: TGTGCCAGCAGCCCTTTTGATCAGCCCCAGCATTTT. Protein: CASSPFDQPQHF.

The CDR3 loop is CASSHLYSGRSVWQYF. CDR3 coding DNA: TGTGCCAGCAGCCACCTGTATAGCGGGAGGTCTGTGTGGCAGTACTTC. The rearrangement links TRBV3-1 (or the pseudogene TRBV3-2) to TRBJ2-7, with TRBD2 identical over 10 bases. The ends lost 3 bases at V and 9 bases at J; junction bases unmatched: 14. The CDR3 runs to 16 residues. Germline V gives CDR1 LGHDT, CDR2 YNNKEL (reference sequence).

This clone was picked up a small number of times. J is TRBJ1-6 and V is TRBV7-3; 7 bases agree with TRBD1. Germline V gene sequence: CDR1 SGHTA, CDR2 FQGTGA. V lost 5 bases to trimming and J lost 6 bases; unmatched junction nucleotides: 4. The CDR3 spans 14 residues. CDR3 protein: CASSRGQFNSPLHF. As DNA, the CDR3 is TGTGCCAGCAGCCGGGGACAGTTTAATTCACCCCTCCACTTT.